The rows below give T cell receptor beta chains drawn from one sample of a study of blood T cell repertoires in COVID-19. Libraries were prepared by immunoSEQ multiplex PCR; TCRdb keeps only in-frame clonotypes and omits some of them. The profile shows 230,000 or so clones, approximately 81% of them singletons. What was sequenced was peripheral blood. The receptors stem from a man aged 25 to 40 with active or convalescent COVID-19. The CDR3 runs from the conserved cysteine through the conserved F or W. The D gene is left open where the match is weak. Only some rows state a clone size, as once, few, many or a class for expanded clones.

V gene	D gene	clone size	J gene	CDR3 protein	CDR3 DNA
TRBV18	NA	NA	TRBJ2-3	CASSPSEGTDTQYF	TGTGCCAGCTCACCTTCCGAGGGCACAGATACGCAGTATTTT
TRBV24-1	NA	NA	TRBJ2-1	CATSHRGLSDISGRKRNEQFF	TGTGCCACCAGCCACAGGGGGCTGAGTGATATTAGCGGGAGAAAACGTAATGAGCAGTTCTTC
TRBV11-3	TRBD1	NA	TRBJ2-2	CASSPTWTGETGELFF	TGTGCCAGCAGCCCGACTTGGACAGGGGAGACCGGGGAGCTGTTTTTT
TRBV4-1	NA	NA	TRBJ2-1	CASSQDYLGPYNEQFF	TGCGCCAGCAGCCAAGATTACCTGGGGCCCTACAATGAGCAGTTCTTC
TRBV9	NA	NA	TRBJ2-3	CASSVEASSDTQYF	TGTGCCAGCAGCGTAGAGGCTAGCTCTGATACGCAGTATTTT
TRBV12-3/TRBV12-4	NA	NA	TRBJ1-6	CASSSTAGSPLHF	TGTGCCAGCAGTTCGACAGCCGGTTCACCCCTCCACTTT
TRBV28	NA	once	TRBJ2-1	CASSFTGLDEQFF	TGTGCCAGCAGTTTCACAGGGTTGGATGAGCAGTTCTTC
TRBV5-1	NA	NA	TRBJ1-1	CASSLPGTEAFF	TGCGCCAGCAGCTTGCCGGGCACTGAAGCTTTCTTT
TRBV2	TRBD1	NA	TRBJ1-2	CARTRQGRGDGYTF	TGTGCCAGGACCCGACAGGGCCGGGGAGATGGCTACACCTTC
TRBV9	NA	NA	TRBJ1-2	CASSVDQGGGYTF	TGTGCCAGCAGCGTAGACCAGGGCGGTGGCTACACCTTC
TRBV7-9	NA	NA	TRBJ1-4	CASSLGVSGEGEKLFF	TGTGCCAGCAGCTTAGGGGTCTCAGGGGAGGGCGAAAAACTGTTTTTT
TRBV19	TRBD1	NA	TRBJ1-1	CAIHPKTGGGAEAFF	TGTGCCATCCACCCTAAGACAGGGGGAGGAGCTGAAGCTTTCTTT
TRBV28	TRBD1	few	TRBJ1-1	CASRRTGGTEAFF	TGTGCCAGCAGGCGTACAGGGGGCACTGAAGCTTTCTTT
TRBV7-8	NA	NA	TRBJ1-2	CASSLSWEGYTF	TGTGCCAGCAGCTTAAGTTGGGAGGGCTACACCTTC
TRBV9	TRBD2	NA	TRBJ2-3	CASSVDGLAGGRRDTQYF	TGTGCCAGCAGCGTAGACGGACTAGCGGGGGGGAGAAGAGATACGCAGTATTTT